The present T cell receptor beta chain was sequenced within a study of blood T cell repertoires in COVID-19 (TCRdb year 2020). Notes on the research overall: Collaborator samples came from the United States, Italy and Spain and covered acute and convalescent phases of COVID-19. The samples were drawn from two sources: the first 160 participants of the ongoing ImmuneRACE study, and 1,000 to 1,500 subjects contributed by 6 global collaborators. Where available, HLA class I and class II types were obtained from metadata supplied by the sample provider rather than from assay-based typing. The repertoires were made available in a free public database intended to serve as a resource for research on the immune response to SARS-CoV-2. Sample metadata almost always included a de-identified subject ID, COVID-19 status, age in years and sex. Deeply sampled blood TCRbeta repertoires from subjects exposed to, actively infected with, or recovered from COVID-19 were included in the dataset. The prospective study material was composed of cDNA or gDNA derived from T cells, B-cell-depleted T cells, or PBMCs.

As encoded in the germline V gene (reference sequence), CDR1 is WNHNN while CDR2 is SYGVQD. For this chain, trimming is 6 bases at the V end and 11 bases at the J end, and the number of junction bases without a gene match is 12. From cysteine to phenylalanine, the CDR3 is 13 amino acids long. Only CDR3 DNA remains: 39 bases, in frame from the first base. The immunoSEQ Assay, a bias-controlled multiplex PCR, was used to amplify TCRbeta CDR3 regions from genomic DNA. The paper's data handling went like this. Nucleated cell counts per sample were estimated from amplification of reference gene primers within the assay. Sequence reads were collapsed and filtered to measure the absolute abundance of every unique TCRbeta CDR3 rearrangement. Productive Simpson clonality was computed per sample as the square root of Simpson's diversity index over productive rearrangements. The source is immuneACCESS, and TCRdb retained only in-frame sequences with V and J called. Part of the clones is not carried over; for the studies checked, unresolved V genes explain less than half of this, and the remainder is unexplained. V and J calls and clone size come straight from that table; D and trimming were deduced from the DNA. In all, the sample holds around 80,000 clones, and about 87% of those were seen once. Jointly, the top ten make up 8.5% to 9.5% of the sample.

Overall results and qualifications from the work: The amount of clinical and demographic metadata varied by source and participant and was provided uncurated.

Collaborating institutions collected whole blood in K2EDTA tubes following their own protocols. Collaborator samples were shipped for TCRbeta analysis as frozen whole blood, isolated PBMCs, or DNA extracted from either sample type. Concerning this clone itself: Its cognate antigen has yet to be identified. Nothing much larger sits one base from this clone, and base qualities are not available.

The receptor chain draws on TRBV10-1 and TRBJ2-7; TRBD1 aligns with 8 central bases. The sequence came from a human donor in a cohort sampled during active COVID-19. Sequencing input: peripheral blood. The CDR3 protein sequence reads: CASSRGQGGLEYF. DNA sequence: TGCGCCAGCAGCCGAGGACAGGGAGGCTTGGAGTACTTC.